This T cell receptor beta chain is drawn from a study of T cell repertoires in cytomegalovirus infection. Study at large: CMV infection and matching HLA type were both indicated by public TCR beta signatures.

Study-level points and caveats: Cumulative public TCR beta family frequency identified carriers of CMV plus the relevant HLA.

Comments on this clonotype: Antigen specificity is unknown.

In TCRdb, the reads were re-called with MiXCR into one record per CDR3 protein. The sample lists approximately 110,000 distinct CDR3 sequences, about a tenth occurring once. Deletions cut 0 bases from V and 3 bases from J, with 6 bases between. The CDR3 totals 13 residues. The germline CDR1 and CDR2 sequences are SGDLS and YYNGEE. J is TRBJ1-1 and V is TRBV9; D is undetermined. Sequenced input: PBMCs, sequenced either directly or after in vitro stimulation (not recorded which). The sequence was obtained from a human donor in good health (CMV status not recorded). Some clones in this sample may be carry-over from other donors' samples. CDR3 sequence reads: CASSVARDTEAFF. The CDR3 bases are TGTGCCAGCAGCGTAGCTAGAGACACTGAAGCTTTCTTT.